Sequencing of this TCR beta chain was carried out in a study of OX40 agonist ivuxolimab in advanced cancers. Regarding the study as a whole: Relative to CD4+ cells, CD8+ T cells on average had more expanded clones.

The CDR3 loop spans 14 amino acids. V was cut by 5 bases and J by 5 bases, with 12 bases left in between. CDR1 is MNHEY and CDR2 is SVGAGI in the germline V gene. For this clone: What it binds is not known.

TCRdb's copy holds only in-frame clones and misses some; the assay was immunoSEQ multiplex PCR. Of about 55,000 clones in the sample, around 88% were seen once. The rearrangement joins TRBV6-5 to TRBJ2-2, with D perhaps matching TRBD2 (6 bases). Here the sequenced sample was CD4+ or CD8+ T cells sorted from blood, taken in a trial of the OX40 agonist ivuxolimab. This clonotype originated in an adult with an advanced solid tumor such as melanoma, head and neck, liver or kidney cancer. The chain's CDR3 is CASSTFGGTGELFF. The CDR3 region has the DNA TGTGCCAGCAGTACCTTTGGGGGGACCGGGGAGCTGTTTTTT.